What follows are 30 T cell receptor beta chains derived from one specimen sequenced in a study of tissue T cells after allogeneic stem cell transplantation. As for time point: mouse harvest day 7 after allogeneic transplant. Tail vein injection delivered 10^7 T-cell-depleted bone marrow cells and 10^6 splenic CD5+ T cells. Sequencing used immunoSEQ multiplex PCR; TCRdb keeps in-frame clones, though not all of them. The sample yields approximately 4,000 clones, about 50% seen once. Sequencing was done on a sample of lymph node tissue. These TCRs come from a female BALB/c mouse given C57BL/6 T cells with graft-versus-host disease after an allogeneic hematopoietic cell transplant.

A word on this clone: Genes here carry mouse names. From the germline J gene comes the end of the CDR3, since the read stops 1 residue before it. The genes are TRBV13-3 and TRBJ1-1; 12 bases are shared with TRBD1. Germline V CDR1 and CDR2: NNHDY, SYVADS. Trimming at V came to 0 bases and at J to 4 bases, leaving 4 bases not matched to a gene. The CDR3 runs to 16 residues. CDR3 sequence reads: CASSDEGQGAGTEVFF. Incomplete CDR3 DNA: TGTGCCAGCAGTGATGAGGGACAGGGGGCCGGCACAGAAGTCTTC.

With regard to this clone: Mouse gene names apply. The read falls 1 residue short of the CDR3 end, and the missing part is taken from the germline J gene. V is TRBV26 and J is TRBJ1-2; 7 positions agree with TRBD1. J was trimmed by 2 bases and V by 3 bases; bases with no gene match: 0. In germline, CDR1 is KGHPV, CDR2 FQNQEV (reference sequence). The CDR3 runs 13 residues. CDR3 amino acids: CASSLRGNSDYTF. The DNA read from the CDR3 is TGTGCCAGCAGTCTCAGGGGGAACTCCGACTACACC.

Concerning this clone: Here the gene names and germline are mouse. The CDR3 goes on 1 residue after the read ends, and that part is filled in from the germline J gene. This chain uses TRBV3 with TRBJ1-2; 7 bases match TRBD1. CDR3 length: 14 residues. Germline CDR1 is SNHLY and CDR2 is FYNGKV (reference sequence). Trimming cost V 5 bases and J 0 bases; bases outside gene matches: 3. CDR3 region: CASSPQGANSDYTF. CDR3 DNA (partial): TGTGCCAGCAGCCCGCAGGGGGCAAACTCCGACTACACC.

Turning to this clone: Germline and genes here are mouse. CDR3 DNA, as far as it was read: TGTGCCAGCAGTCTCGGCCTGGGGGGGTCCTATGAACAGTAC. Protein: CASSLGLGGSYEQY. The full CDR3 is CASSLGLGGSYEQYF. The chain employs TRBV13-3 and TRBJ2-7; 9 bases align to TRBD2. The read is 1 residue too short to cover the CDR3 end, so that end is filled in from the germline J gene. Germline assignment: CDR1 NNHDY and CDR2 SYVADS. J gave up 1 base and V 4 bases, and 6 bases lay outside the gene matches. CDR3 length equals 15 residues.

Worth noting for this clone: The gene names here belong to mouse. The CDR3 extends 1 residue past the end of the read, so its final part is completed from the germline J gene. The chain combines TRBV13-1 with TRBJ2-2; tentatively, D is TRBD1 (5 bases). This CDR3 is built from 15 residues. Germline CDR1 NSHNY, CDR2 SYGAGN. V was trimmed by 2 bases and J by 2 bases, leaving 10 bases between them. CDR3 bases read: TGTGCCAGCAGTGAACAGGCCTCCAACACCGGGCAGCTCTAC. Amino acid sequence: CASSEQASNTGQLY. The whole CDR3 is CASSEQASNTGQLYF.

A few counts support this clone. The gene names here belong to mouse. The DNA read from the CDR3 is TGTGCCAGCGGTGATGCCCTGACTGGGGGTGAACAGTAC. The encoded protein is CASGDALTGGEQY. In full, the CDR3 is CASGDALTGGEQYF. V usage is TRBV13-2 and J usage is TRBJ2-7; 9 nucleotides align to TRBD2. The sequence runs out 1 residue before the end of the CDR3; the remainder is reconstructed from the germline J gene. Germline CDR1 is NNHNN and CDR2 is SYGAGS (reference sequence). V shed 0 bases and J 6 bases; nucleotides not matched to a gene: 4. The CDR3 has 14 amino acids.

This clone was detected a few times. Germline and genes here are mouse. Sequencing ends 1 residue short of the CDR3 end; the germline J gene provides the rest. J is TRBJ1-2 and V is TRBV23; TRBD1 reflects the table's D call only, with no check against the DNA. Germline-derived CDR1 and CDR2 are KGHTA and FQNQQP. The CDR3 runs to 11 residues. The CDR3 bases that were read are TGCTCCAGCAGTCAATTTCAGGGGTACACC. Residues: CSSSQFQGYT. The complete CDR3 sequence is CSSSQFQGYTF. The variable domain in full, with the rest retrieved from reference TRBV23 and TRBJ1-2, is DAAVTQKPRYLIKMKGQEAEMKCIPEKGHTAVFWYQQKQSKELKFLIYFQNQQPLDQIDMVKERFSAVCPSSSLCSLGIRTCEAEDSALYLCSSSQFQGYTFGSGTRLLVI.

This clone has only a few counts. Gene names follow the mouse nomenclature. The read comes to an end 1 residue before the CDR3 does, leaving the germline J gene to fill in the end. The chain uses TRBV1 and TRBJ1-3; tentative D call: TRBD1 (6 bases). The V gene lost 0 bases and the J gene lost 4 bases, with 10 bases spanning the gap. The germline V gene encodes CDR1 NSQYPW and CDR2 LRSPGD (reference sequence). The CDR3 length is 15 residues. The sequenced part of the CDR3 DNA is TGCACCTGCAGTGCAGATCAGGGGACGGGAAATACGCTCTAT. This gives the protein CTCSADQGTGNTLY. Given in full, the CDR3 is CTCSADQGTGNTLYF.

The table lists this clone with a few counts. Any gene name here is a mouse gene name. Read sequence stops 1 residue before the CDR3 end, and the germline J gene provides the missing end. This chain uses TRBV1 with TRBJ2-1, with TRBD1 identical over 7 bases. The CDR3 is made up of 15 amino acids. J was trimmed by 1 base and V by 3 bases; bases with no gene match: 3. CDR1 NSQYPW and CDR2 LRSPGD come from the germline V gene (reference sequence). The part of the CDR3 DNA that was read is TGCACCTGCAGTGCCAGGGACAGAAACTATGCTGAGCAGTTC. This codes for CTCSARDRNYAEQF. The whole CDR3 protein is CTCSARDRNYAEQFF.

About this clone: Gene names refer to mouse genes. The DNA read from the CDR3 is TGTGCCAGCAGTCCACAGGGTTCCTATAATTCGCCCCTCTAC. Its protein is CASSPQGSYNSPLY. The whole CDR3 protein is CASSPQGSYNSPLYF. This chain links TRBV26 with TRBJ1-6; the D gene is possibly TRBD1 (6 bases). The CDR3 end is not reached by the read, which stops 1 residue before it; the germline J gene fills it in. TRBJ1-6 is filed as an ORF, its function uncertain. The V end was cut by 4 bases, the J end by 0 bases, with 7 bases between. CDR1 and CDR2 (germline): KGHPV, FQNQEV (reference sequence). The CDR3 spans 15 residues.

A note on this clone: Genes here carry mouse names. The CDR3 end is not reached by the read, which stops 1 residue before it; the germline J gene fills it in. The chain is built from TRBV3 and TRBJ2-2; 9 bases fit TRBD1. Germline CDR1 reads SNHLY; CDR2 reads FYNGKV (reference sequence). V lost 5 bases and J lost 2; bases outside the gene matches: 3. This CDR3 is built from 15 residues. Incomplete CDR3 DNA: TGTGCCAGCAGCCCCGGGACAGGGAACACCGGGCAGCTCTAC. This translates into CASSPGTGNTGQLY. The whole CDR3 protein reads CASSPGTGNTGQLYF.

Note on this clone: Germline and genes here are mouse. Partial CDR3 DNA: TGCTCCAGCAGTCAAAACCCCTACACGGGGCAGCTCTAC. It encodes CSSSQNPYTGQLY. The entire CDR3 sequence reads CSSSQNPYTGQLYF. V usage is TRBV23 and J usage is TRBJ2-2; TRBD1, the D gene given by the table, was not confirmed from the DNA. Read coverage stops 1 residue before the CDR3 terminus; the germline J gene supplies the remainder. Germline CDR1 reads KGHTA; CDR2 reads FQNQQP. The CDR3 covers 14 residues.

This clone qualifies as large. Any gene name here is a mouse gene name. The read falls 1 residue short of the CDR3 end, and the missing part is taken from the germline J gene. The V and J genes are TRBV3 and TRBJ2-7, with D maybe TRBD1 (6 bases). Trimming shortened V by 6 bases and J by 1 base, and 10 bases separated the two germline ends. The CDR3 spans 13 residues. Germline V lookup: CDR1 SNHLY, CDR2 FYNGKV (reference sequence). The sequenced part of the CDR3 DNA is TGTGCCAGCAGTCAGGGGAGGTCCTATGAACAGTAC. This translates into CASSQGRSYEQY. The full CDR3 is CASSQGRSYEQYF.

To note about this clone: The gene names given are mouse names. The read comes to an end 1 residue before the CDR3 does, leaving the germline J gene to fill in the end. V is TRBV26 and J is TRBJ2-7, with 8 bases fitting TRBD2. CDR1 and CDR2 (germline): KGHPV, FQNQEV (reference sequence). The CDR3 has 14 amino acids. After removal of 0 bases from V and 4 bases from J, the junction contained 2 bases not matched to a gene. The DNA read from the CDR3 is TGTGCCAGCAGTCTGTCAACTGGGGGTTATGAACAGTAC. It encodes CASSLSTGGYEQY. In full, the CDR3 is CASSLSTGGYEQYF.

This clone has just a few counts. Mouse gene names apply. The sequence runs out 1 residue before the end of the CDR3; the remainder is reconstructed from the germline J gene. The rearrangement links TRBV12-1 to TRBJ1-6, with 7 bases that match TRBD1. TRBJ1-6 is recorded as an ORF, its role being uncertain. The CDR3 is made up of 15 amino acids. The V segment lost 3 bases and the J segment 3 bases; nucleotides outside the gene matches: 4. CDR1 is SGHSN, CDR2 HYEKVE, per germline. CDR3 bases read: TGTGCCAGCTCTACGGGGACAGTCTATAATTCGCCCCTCTAC. Its protein product is CASSTGTVYNSPLY. The full CDR3 reads CASSTGTVYNSPLYF.

With respect to this clone: Each gene name is a mouse one. The read gets to within 1 residue of the CDR3 end, and the germline J gene fills in the rest. The V and J genes are TRBV26 and TRBJ1-1; unclear D gene. The CDR3 consists of 12 residues. Looked up from germline, CDR1 is KGHPV and CDR2 is FQNQEV (reference sequence). Trimming shortened V by 4 bases and J by 0 bases, and 3 bases separated the two germline ends. CDR3 residues: CASSRTNTEVFF. The CDR3 DNA, read in part, is TGTGCCAGCAGTCGGACAAACACAGAAGTCTTC.

The table lists this clone with a count of one. Mouse gene names apply. With the read ending 1 residue before the CDR3 end, the germline J gene is used to fill in that end. The J gene is TRBJ2-1, the V gene TRBV13-2; 9 nucleotides line up with TRBD2. This CDR3 has 16 residues. Per germline, CDR1 NNHNN and CDR2 SYGAGS (reference sequence). V shed 4 bases, J shed 2 bases, and the junction held 7 bases outside the gene matches. The sequenced part of the CDR3 DNA is TGTGCCAGCGGTACGCGACTGGGGGCCCACTATGCTGAGCAGTTC. Protein: CASGTRLGAHYAEQF. The full CDR3 protein reads CASGTRLGAHYAEQFF.

This clone is deemed medium-sized. Mouse names are used for the genes. Sequencing ends 1 residue short of the CDR3 end; the germline J gene provides the rest. The rearrangement links TRBV26 to TRBJ1-3, with D unclear. Germline CDR1 and CDR2: KGHPV and FQNQEV (reference sequence). V was shortened by 6 bases and J by 1 base, with 16 bases between the two germline ends. This CDR3 spans 16 amino acids. This CDR3 reads CASSPGGPWSGNTLYF. The CDR3 DNA, read in part, is TGTGCCAGCAGCCCCGGAGGGCCCTGGTCTGGAAATACGCTCTAT.

As to this clone: Germline and genes: mouse. The CDR3 extends 1 residue past the end of the read, so its final part is completed from the germline J gene. The rearrangement uses TRBV29 and TRBJ2-3; D perhaps matches TRBD2 (6 bases). CDR1 and CDR2 from the germline V gene are MSHET and SYDVDS. The CDR3 has 15 amino acids. V was trimmed by 2 bases and J by 0 bases, leaving 9 bases between them. CDR3 amino acids: CASSLAGTSAETLYF. The CDR3 bases that were read are TGTGCTAGCAGTTTAGCTGGGACTAGTGCAGAAACGCTGTAT.

In regard to this clone: Mouse names are used for the genes. The missing CDR3 end, 1 residue past where the read stops, is filled in from the germline J gene. J is TRBJ2-3 and V is TRBV3; 10 bases line up with TRBD1. The V segment lost 1 base and the J segment 0 bases; nucleotides outside the gene matches: 4. Looked up from germline, CDR1 is SNHLY and CDR2 is FYNGKV (reference sequence). This CDR3 spans 17 amino acids. The chain's CDR3 is CASSLGTGGSSAETLYF. The CDR3 bases that were read are TGTGCCAGCAGCTTAGGGACAGGGGGGTCTAGTGCAGAAACGCTGTAT.

Comments on this clone: Any gene name here is a mouse gene name. The read stops 1 residue short of the end of the CDR3; the missing end is completed from the germline J gene. V usage is TRBV3 and J usage is TRBJ1-5; D possibly corresponds to TRBD1 (6 bases). The CDR3 has 14 amino acids. V was cut by 5 bases and J by 0 bases, with 8 bases left in between. CDR1 is SNHLY, CDR2 FYNGKV, per germline (reference sequence). The sequenced part of the CDR3 DNA is TGTGCCAGCAGCCGGGACAATAACAACCAGGCTCCGCTT. Its translation: CASSRDNNNQAPL. The full CDR3 reads CASSRDNNNQAPLF.

This clone is labeled as large. Here the gene names and germline are mouse. The read halts 1 residue ahead of the CDR3 end, with the missing end drawn from the germline J gene. The chain combines TRBV20 with TRBJ2-1; 7 bases are shared with TRBD1. In germline, CDR1 is GFQATS, CDR2 STVNSAI. This CDR3 is 14 amino acids long. Losses at the gene ends were 1 base for V and 1 base for J; bases not matched to a gene: 1. The CDR3 bases that were read are TGTGGTGCTAGGGGACAGGGAAACTATGCTGAGCAGTTC. The encoded protein is CGARGQGNYAEQF. The entire CDR3 reads CGARGQGNYAEQFF.

This clone was detected only once. Mouse names are used for the genes. The read terminates 1 residue before the CDR3 end, so the remaining end is supplied by the germline J gene. The sample contains more than one DNA sequence encoding this CDR3. The chain recombines TRBV26 with TRBJ2-2; TRBD1 agrees at 7 bases. V shed 4 bases and J 0 bases; nucleotides not matched to a gene: 5. Germline V gene lookup returns CDR1 KGHPV and CDR2 FQNQEV (reference sequence). The CDR3 is made up of 16 amino acids. This CDR3 is CASSPPGTANTGQLYF. CDR3 DNA, as far as it was read: TGTGCCAGCAGTCCACCCGGGACAGCAAACACCGGGCAGCTCTAC.

Worth noting for this clone: The gene names given are mouse names. The read halts 1 residue ahead of the CDR3 end, with the missing end drawn from the germline J gene. The chain combines TRBV15 with TRBJ2-1, with 10 nucleotides matching TRBD2. This CDR3 has 15 amino acids. The V gene's germline CDR1 is SGHND and CDR2 FRSKSL. V shed 2 bases and J 3 bases; nucleotides not matched to a gene: 1. The CDR3 bases that were read are TGTGCCAGCAGTTTACTGGGGGGGCCCTATGCTGAGCAGTTC. This translates into CASSLLGGPYAEQF. The entire CDR3 protein reads CASSLLGGPYAEQFF. Full variable domain (remainder filled in from reference TRBV15 and TRBJ2-1): DAGVTQTPRHEVAEKGQTIILKCEPVSGHNDLFWYRQTKIQGLELLSYFRSKSLMEDGGAFKDRFKAEMLNSSFSTLKIQPTEPKDSAVYLCASSLLGGPYAEQFFGPGTRLTVL.

As concerns this clone: Gene names are mouse gene names. The read stops 1 residue short of the end of the CDR3; the missing end is completed from the germline J gene. This sequence joins TRBV5 and TRBJ2-1, with 12 nucleotides matching TRBD2. V dropped 0 bases and J dropped 1; count of bases not matched to a gene: 4. The CDR3 has 18 amino acids. Germline V CDR1 and CDR2: LGHNA, YNLKQL (reference sequence). The CDR3 here is CASSQEEGLGGNYAEQFF. Incomplete CDR3 DNA: TGTGCCAGCAGCCAAGAAGAGGGACTGGGGGGCAACTATGCTGAGCAGTTC.

This clone has a handful of counts. The genes are named according to mouse. With the read ending 1 residue before the CDR3 end, the germline J gene is used to fill in that end. The chain carries TRBV16 and TRBJ1-1; the D is unclear. Germline loops: CDR1 SGHSA, CDR2 FRNQAP. The CDR3 has 11 amino acids. Deletions cut 2 bases from V and 7 bases from J, with 5 bases between. The CDR3 reads CASSLIREVFF. CDR3 bases read: TGTGCAAGCAGCTTAATCAGAGAAGTCTTC.

This clone is a singleton in its sample. The listed genes are named as in mouse. The CDR3 end is not reached by the read, which stops 1 residue before it; the germline J gene fills it in. The chain couples TRBV3 to TRBJ1-2; D is unclear. V was trimmed by 2 bases and J by 0 bases, leaving 7 bases between them. This CDR3 has 14 amino acids. Germline V gives CDR1 SNHLY, CDR2 FYNGKV (reference sequence). The chain's CDR3 is CASSLYNANSDYTF. The part of the CDR3 DNA that was read is TGTGCCAGCAGCTTATACAATGCAAACTCCGACTACACC.

The table lists this clone with a few counts. Gene labels here are mouse ones. The read terminates 1 residue ahead of where the CDR3 ends, so the germline J gene completes it. The chain uses TRBV23 and TRBJ1-5; the table's TRBD1 call for D was not verified on the DNA. This CDR3 contains 14 residues. CDR1 and CDR2 from the germline V gene are KGHTA and FQNQQP. The CDR3 DNA, read in part, is TGCTCCAGCAGTCAAGCCCCAGACAACCAGGCTCCGCTT. Translation: CSSSQAPDNQAPL. The whole CDR3 sequence is CSSSQAPDNQAPLF.

This clone showed up just a few times. Gene names and germline refer to mouse. The CDR3 extends 1 residue past the end of the read, so its final part is completed from the germline J gene. This chain joins TRBV5 and TRBJ2-7, with 7 bases lining up with TRBD2. CDR1 is LGHNA and CDR2 is YNLKQL in the germline V gene (reference sequence). J lost 6 bases, V lost 1 base, and 0 bases had no gene match. The CDR3 spans 12 residues. Partial CDR3 DNA: TGTGCCAGCAGCCAAGGGGGGGGTGAACAGTAC. Its protein is CASSQGGGEQY. The full CDR3 protein reads CASSQGGGEQYF.

As for this clone: The gene names here belong to mouse. Other DNA sequences in the sample encode the same CDR3. This CDR3 reads CASSLGLGNSPLYF. The CDR3 bases that were read are TGTGCCAGCAGTCTTGGGCTGGGAAATTCGCCCCTCTAC. V usage is TRBV26 and J usage is TRBJ1-6; D is unresolved. From the germline J gene comes the end of the CDR3, since the read stops 1 residue before it. TRBJ1-6 is an ORF; its function is uncertain. CDR1 is KGHPV, CDR2 FQNQEV, per germline (reference sequence). Trimming cost V 3 bases and J 7 bases, with 10 bases left between them. The CDR3 sequence is 14 residues long.